These 19 T cell receptor beta chains share one sample of origin, sequenced in a study of control samples from healthy donors and cancer patients. The repertoire was sequenced with immunoSEQ multiplex PCR; TCRdb's copy has only in-frame clones and lacks some. The profile shows fewer than 200,000 clones, almost 90% of them singletons. Sequenced material: blood. The receptors were gathered from a woman in her twenties or thirties in good health.

The rearrangement joins TRBV6-2 or TRBV6-3 to TRBJ2-3; a weak D match, TRBD2 (5 bases). Germline loops: CDR1 MNHEY, CDR2 SVGEGT. The CDR3 spans 13 residues. V was pared by 1 base and J by 5 bases, with 7 bases between. DNA of the CDR3: TGTGCCAGCAGTTACTACGGGGTAGATACGCAGTATTTT. Its translation: CASSYYGVDTQYF.

The rearrangement links TRBV19 to TRBJ2-7; 10 bases map to TRBD1. This CDR3 has 17 residues. CDR1 LNHDA and CDR2 SQIVND come from the germline V gene (reference sequence). The J segment lost 3 bases and the V segment lost 3 bases, leaving 11 bases of the junction unmatched. The CDR3 is CASSIASGTGVFYEQYF. The CDR3 DNA sequence: TGTGCCAGTAGTATCGCGTCTGGGACAGGGGTTTTCTACGAGCAGTACTTC.

This rearrangement joins TRBV28 to TRBJ2-7; 8 nucleotides line up with TRBD2. The V gene's germline CDR1 is MDHEN and CDR2 SYDVKM. The CDR3 is 14 residues long. Unmatched junction bases numbered 3, after V lost 3 bases and J lost 2 bases. CDR3: CASSFWRGAYEQYF. The CDR3 coding sequence is TGTGCCAGCAGTTTCTGGCGGGGGGCCTACGAGCAGTACTTC.

The V and J genes are TRBV6-5 and TRBJ2-1; TRBD2 might be the D (6 bases). The CDR3 contains 15 residues. Germline V CDR1 and CDR2: MNHEY, SVGAGI. V was shortened by 6 bases and J by 3 bases, with 15 bases between the two germline ends. The CDR3: CASRMGLALYNEQFF. CDR3 nucleotides: TGTGCCAGCAGAATGGGACTGGCCCTCTACAATGAGCAGTTCTTC.

V and J are TRBV7-8 and TRBJ1-2; TRBD1 might be the D (5 bases). Germline V gene data show CDR1 as SGHVS and CDR2 as FQNEAQ. CDR3 size: 13 residues. The ends were cut back, 5 bases at V and 5 bases at J, with 12 bases in the middle. In nucleotides, the CDR3 is TGTGCCAGCAGCGCCCGACAGACGTATGGCTACACCTTC. The encoded protein is CASSARQTYGYTF.

This chain joins TRBV24-1 and TRBJ1-5; D unresolved. Looked up from germline, CDR1 is KGHDR and CDR2 is SFDVKD. Trimming took 3 bases from V and 3 from J, leaving 8 bases between them. The CDR3 totals 14 residues. The CDR3 nucleotides are TGTGCCACCAGTGATCCCCGCACCAATCAGCCCCAGCATTTT. It specifies CATSDPRTNQPQHF.

The chain is built from TRBV2 and TRBJ2-7; D gene unclear. CDR3 size: 13 residues. Germline lookup yields CDR1 SNHLY and CDR2 FYNNEI. V was shortened by 6 bases and J by 5 bases, with 14 bases between the two germline ends. The CDR3 loop is CASSRRPRHEQYV. The CDR3 nucleotides read TGTGCCAGCAGCCGACGACCAAGGCACGAGCAGTACGTC.

This clone was seen more than once but under ten times. The genes are TRBV10-2 and TRBJ1-1, with 7 positions matching TRBD1. The CDR3 has 15 residues. CDR1 and CDR2 (germline): WSHSY, SAAADI. V trimming: 6 bases; J trimming: 4 bases; junction bases outside the gene matches: 11. The CDR3 DNA sequence: TGCGCCAGCAGCCAACGTGACAGGGCGGGCACTGAAGCTTTCTTT. The encoded protein is CASSQRDRAGTEAFF.

V usage is TRBV2 and J usage is TRBJ1-5; D call uncertain. Trimming pared 7 bases from V and 6 bases from J, leaving 13 bases between. The CDR3 is 13 amino acids. The V gene's germline CDR1 is SNHLY and CDR2 FYNNEI. The CDR3 nucleotides are TGTGCCAGCATGGGAGATAGGTCTCAGCCCCAGCATTTT. This translates into CASMGDRSQPQHF. Based on the CDR3 plus reference TRBV2 and TRBJ1-5, the full variable domain is EPEVTQTPSHQVTQMGQEVILRCVPISNHLYFYWYRQILGQKVEFLVSFYNNEISEKSEIFDDQFSVERPDGSNFTLKIRSTKLEDSAMYFCASMGDRSQPQHFGDGTRLSIL.

This clone was observed a single time. The V and J genes are TRBV28 and TRBJ2-2; D is unclear. Germline V gene sequence: CDR1 MDHEN, CDR2 SYDVKM. With 3 bases removed from V and 0 bases from J, the gap between germline ends came to 11 bases. CDR3 size: 16 residues. The CDR3 region is CASSFLRTSNTGELFF. CDR3 bases: TGTGCCAGCAGTTTTTTACGAACATCGAACACCGGGGAGCTGTTTTTT.

For this clone: Other DNA sequences in this sample translate to the same CDR3. The V gene is TRBV5-1, the J gene TRBJ1-3; D is possibly TRBD1 (5 bases). The CDR3 runs to 15 residues. V lost 0 bases and J lost 0, with 7 bases in between. Per the germline V gene, CDR1 is SGHRS and CDR2 is YFSETQ. The CDR3 DNA sequence: TGCGCCAGCAGCTTGGCAGGGAGCTCTGGAAACACCATATATTTT. Protein sequence: CASSLAGSSGNTIYF.

The V and J genes are TRBV7-9 and TRBJ1-5; D uncertain. The V end was cut by 3 bases, the J end by 0 bases, with 6 bases between. This CDR3 region has 14 residues. CDR1 is SEHNR, CDR2 FQNEAQ, per germline (reference sequence). CDR3 nucleotide sequence: TGTGCCAGCAGCTTCTCAGGTAGCAATCAGCCCCAGCATTTT. Its protein product is CASSFSGSNQPQHF.

The chain joins TRBV10-1 to TRBJ2-7; 9 nucleotides align to TRBD1. V lost 2 bases to trimming and J lost 5 bases; unmatched junction nucleotides: 13. Per the germline V gene, CDR1 is WNHNN and CDR2 is SYGVQD (reference sequence). CDR3 length: 17 amino acids. Here the CDR3 DNA reads TGCGCCAGCAGTGAGCCGGGACAGGGACCCTTGAGGAACGAGCAGTACGTC. It encodes CASSEPGQGPLRNEQYV.

The chain employs TRBV5-1 and TRBJ1-1; TRBD1 aligns across 7 bases. The length of the CDR3 is 16 residues. V shed 4 bases and J 1 base; nucleotides not matched to a gene: 10. Looked up from germline, CDR1 is SGHRS and CDR2 is YFSETQ. Here the CDR3 reads CASSPALRDRNTEAFF. In nucleotides, the CDR3 is TGCGCCAGCAGCCCGGCCCTACGGGACAGGAACACTGAAGCTTTCTTT.

V gene TRBV29-1 combines with J gene TRBJ2-1; D uncertain. The CDR3 contains 12 residues. The V gene's germline CDR1 is SQVTM and CDR2 ANQGSEA. V shed 1 base and J shed 4 bases, with 5 bases lying between them. The CDR3 DNA reads TGCAGCGTTGAAGGAGTTTACAATGAGCAGTTCTTC. This encodes CSVEGVYNEQFF.

This clone was observed a handful of times. This chain links TRBV9 with TRBJ1-4; possible D gene TRBD1, 5 bases. From germline, CDR1 is SGDLS and CDR2 YYNGEE. This CDR3 spans 16 amino acids. Trimming cost V 4 bases and J 0 bases, with 13 bases left between them. The CDR3 DNA is TGTGCCAGCAGCCCACGACAGCGATCAACTAATGAAAAACTGTTTTTT. This sequence encodes CASSPRQRSTNEKLFF.

The gene calls are TRBV6-6 and TRBJ1-3, with a tentative D call TRBD1 (5 bases). Germline CDR1 MNHNY, CDR2 SVGAGI (reference sequence). The CDR3 runs 19 residues. V was cut by 5 bases and J by 0 bases, with 23 bases left in between. The DNA for the CDR3 is TGTGCCAGCAGTCTTGGACCTCCTTTCGGGGGGAGCTCTGGAAACACCATATATTTT. It codes for CASSLGPPFGGSSGNTIYF.

The chain employs TRBV28 and TRBJ2-5; possible D gene TRBD2, 6 bases. The CDR3 runs to 16 residues. The germline V gene encodes CDR1 MDHEN and CDR2 SYDVKM. Trimming cost V 2 bases and J 2 bases, with 15 bases left between them. CDR3 sequence (DNA): TGTGCCAGCAGTTTAGTAGGGAGGCAGAAACAAGAGACCCAGTACTTC. Translated, it gives CASSLVGRQKQETQYF. Filled out from reference TRBV28 and TRBJ2-5, the complete variable domain reads DVKVTQSSRYLVKRTGEKVFLECVQDMDHENMFWYRQDPGLGLRLIYFSYDVKMKEKGDIPEGYSVSREKKERFSLILESASTNQTSMYLCASSLVGRQKQETQYFGPGTRLLVL.

This sequence joins TRBV7-9 and TRBJ1-5; 9 positions agree with TRBD1. Germline trimming cut 5 bases from V and 5 bases from J; bases unmatched to any gene: 7. The CDR3 is 15 residues long. CDR1 SEHNR and CDR2 FQNEAQ come from the germline V gene (reference sequence). In nucleotides, the CDR3 is TGTGCCAGCAGCCGAACAGGGGGCCGCGATCAGCCCCAGCATTTT. It translates to CASSRTGGRDQPQHF.